The present entry profiles one TCR beta chain with its context. The sample carries other DNA sequences with the same CDR3. This entry belongs to a study of beta chain features in type 1 diabetes. Germline V CDR1 and CDR2: SGDLS, YYNGEE. V was clipped by 2 bases and J by 1 base; unmatched bases: 2. The CDR3 totals 15 residues. Expressed TCRB transcripts were sequenced because the entire RNA isolate underwent reverse transcription. The repertoire was sequenced with immunoSEQ multiplex PCR; TCRdb's copy has only in-frame clones and lacks some. Of over 300,000 clones in the sample, 6.5% to 10% were seen once.

This rearrangement joins TRBV9 to TRBJ2-1; TRBD2 matches 8 bases. The receptor was isolated from a woman under 30 in good health. The sample was central memory CD4+ T cells from blood. CDR3 loop: CASSVSGSSYNEQFF. The CDR3 coding sequence is TGTGCCAGCAGCGTCAGCGGGAGTTCCTACAATGAGCAGTTCTTC.